This is a list of T cell receptor beta chains from one sample in a study of blood T cell repertoires in COVID-19. Here immunoSEQ multiplex PCR was the method, and the copy in TCRdb shows in-frame clones only, minus some. The sample consists of some 220,000 clones, 84% of them appearing once. Sequencing used peripheral blood. Every receptor here comes from a woman in her sixties who had recovered from COVID-19. CDR3s include the opening cysteine and the closing phenylalanine or tryptophan. The order of the fields is J gene, D gene, V gene, clone size, CDR3 protein, CDR3 DNA. The D gene is left open where the match is weak. Rows may omit the clone size; those that give it use once, few, many or a size class.

>TRBJ2-7|TRBD1|TRBV6-1|.
CASSETGTGGAEQYF
TGTGCCAGCAGTGAAACCGGGACAGGGGGAGCCGAGCAGTACTTC
>TRBJ2-2|.|TRBV5-1|.
CASSFTEDGELFF
TGCGCCAGCAGCTTTACAGAAGACGGGGAGCTGTTTTTT
>TRBJ1-6|.|TRBV2|many
CASRYTGSPLHF
TGTGCCAGCAGATACACGGGGTCACCCCTCCACTTT
>TRBJ2-6|TRBD2|TRBV5-8|.
CASSLRGDSGANVLTF
TGTGCCAGCAGCCTGCGGGGGGACTCTGGGGCCAACGTCCTGACTTTC
>TRBJ1-1|.|TRBV6-2/TRBV6-3|.
CASSSARQRNTEAFF
TGTGCCAGCAGTTCCGCTCGACAGAGGAACACTGAAGCTTTCTTT
>TRBJ2-7|.|TRBV12-5|.
CASGLPLTGEQYF
TGTGCTAGTGGTTTGCCCCTCACAGGCGAGCAGTACTTC
>TRBJ1-4|.|TRBV12-5|.
CASGLRGTNEKLFF
TGTGCTAGTGGTTTGAGGGGGACTAATGAAAAACTGTTTTTT
>TRBJ2-2|TRBD2|TRBV11-2|.
CASSLEAGGYTGELFF
TGTGCCAGCAGCTTAGAAGCGGGGGGTTACACCGGGGAGCTGTTTTTT
>TRBJ1-2|.|TRBV5-6|.
CASSSLDRQKNGYTF
TGTGCCAGCAGCTCCTTAGACAGGCAGAAGAATGGCTACACCTTC
>TRBJ1-1|.|TRBV7-3|.
CASSFSMNTEAFF
TGTGCCAGCAGCTTTTCTATGAACACTGAAGCTTTCTTT
>TRBJ2-1|.|TRBV11-3|.
CASSLIRDEQFF
TGTGCCAGCAGCTTAATCCGGGATGAGCAGTTCTTC
>TRBJ2-7|TRBD1|TRBV5-4|few
CASSPGTGSYEQYF
TGTGCCAGCAGCCCAGGGACAGGCTCCTACGAGCAGTACTTC
>TRBJ1-1|TRBD1|TRBV10-3|.
CAISDPTGANTEAFF
TGTGCCATCAGTGACCCGACAGGGGCGAACACTGAAGCTTTCTTT
>TRBJ1-1|.|TRBV3-1/TRBV3-2|.
CASSQTAGIRAEAFF
TGTGCCAGCAGCCAAACCGCAGGGATCCGGGCTGAAGCTTTCTTT
>TRBJ1-5|TRBD1|TRBV9|.
CASSPWDSGGQPQHF
TGTGCCAGCAGCCCCTGGGACAGCGGGGGTCAGCCCCAGCATTTT
>TRBJ2-3|.|TRBV4-1|.
CASSLRESADRADTQYF
TGCGCCAGCAGCCTCCGGGAGTCCGCAGACAGGGCAGATACGCAGTATTTT
>TRBJ1-1|.|TRBV11-3|few
CASSLDGPNTEAFF
TGTGCCAGCAGCTTAGATGGGCCGAACACTGAAGCTTTCTTT
>TRBJ2-7|.|TRBV5-1|.
CASSLNQGNYYEQYF
TGCGCCAGCAGCTTAAACCAGGGCAACTACTACGAGCAGTACTTC
>TRBJ2-3|.|TRBV15|.
CATSPGAQTDTQYF
TGTGCCACCAGCCCAGGGGCCCAAACAGATACGCAGTATTTT
>TRBJ2-5|TRBD2|TRBV3-1/TRBV3-2|few
CASSPYSGAETQYF
TGTGCCAGCAGCCCCTATAGCGGGGCGGAGACCCAGTACTTC
>TRBJ1-1|.|TRBV16|.
CASSPTPLAVNTEAFF
TGTGCCAGCAGCCCCACGCCCCTAGCCGTGAACACTGAAGCTTTCTTT
>TRBJ1-4|.|TRBV7-9|.
CASSLDRTNEKLFF
TGTGCCAGCAGCTTAGACAGGACTAATGAAAAACTGTTTTTT
>TRBJ2-3|TRBD2|TRBV10-3|.
CAISPGTSGGEGTQYF
TGTGCCATCAGTCCCGGGACTAGCGGGGGGGAAGGTACGCAGTATTTT
>TRBJ2-2|.|TRBV2|.
CASGEVLGGELFF
TGTGCCTCCGGGGAGGTTTTGGGCGGGGAGCTGTTTTTT
>TRBJ1-1|.|TRBV19|.
CASRAGAGTEAFF
TGTGCCAGTCGGGCGGGGGCGGGCACTGAAGCTTTCTTT
>TRBJ2-5|TRBD2|TRBV3-1/TRBV3-2|.
CASSQGLAGLGGSQYF
TGTGCCAGCAGCCAGGGCCTAGCGGGGCTAGGGGGGTCCCAGTACTTC
>TRBJ1-1|.|TRBV30|.
CAWSVAENTEAFF
TGTGCCTGGAGTGTCGCGGAGAACACTGAAGCTTTCTTT
>TRBJ2-3|TRBD2|TRBV2|.
CASSVASGGGTDTQYF
TGTGCCAGCAGTGTGGCTAGCGGGGGGGGCACAGATACGCAGTATTTT
>TRBJ1-2|TRBD1|TRBV24-1|.
CATSDSGTAYGYTF
TGTGCCACCAGTGATTCCGGGACAGCCTATGGCTACACCTTC
>TRBJ1-2|.|TRBV6-1|.
CASSDREGVPLYGYTF
TGTGCCAGCAGTGATAGGGAGGGGGTTCCACTCTATGGCTACACCTTC
>TRBJ2-3|.|TRBV7-9|.
CAGGGQPSTDTQYF
TGTGCCGGTGGAGGGCAACCTAGCACAGATACGCAGTATTTT
>TRBJ1-1|.|TRBV6-5|.
CASSHDKAEAFF
TGTGCCAGCAGCCATGACAAAGCTGAAGCTTTCTTT
>TRBJ1-2|TRBD1|TRBV10-3|.
CAIGDRGYGYTF
TGTGCCATTGGGGACAGGGGCTATGGCTACACCTTC
>TRBJ1-1|.|TRBV19|.
CASSTSRTDTEAFF
TGTGCCAGTAGTACCTCCCGGACAGACACTGAAGCTTTCTTT
>TRBJ2-2|.|TRBV2|.
CASSVDSTGELFF
TGTGCCAGCAGTGTGGACAGCACCGGGGAGCTGTTTTTT
>TRBJ1-1|TRBD1|TRBV4-3|once
CASSQLRQGGTEAFF
TGCGCCAGCAGCCAACTCAGACAGGGTGGGACTGAAGCTTTCTTT
>TRBJ2-5|TRBD2|TRBV24-1|.
CATSDSGGAMETQYF
TGTGCCACCAGTGATTCCGGGGGGGCCATGGAGACCCAGTACTTC
>TRBJ1-1|.|TRBV27|.
CASLRGSEAFF
TGTGCCAGCCTTAGGGGCAGTGAAGCTTTCTTT
>TRBJ2-2|.|TRBV27|.
CASSLLRTGELFF
TGTGCCAGCAGTCTTCTTCGCACCGGGGAGCTGTTTTTT
>TRBJ1-1|TRBD1|TRBV18|.
CASSPATGVTTEAFF
TGTGCCAGCTCTCCCGCTACAGGGGTTACCACTGAAGCTTTCTTT
>TRBJ2-3|TRBD2|TRBV9|.
CASSVGGAGVDTQYF
TGTGCCAGCAGCGTAGGGGGAGCGGGGGTAGATACGCAGTATTTT
>TRBJ1-2|.|TRBV4-1|.
CASSPSRRGPYGYTF
TGCGCCAGCAGCCCAAGTAGAAGGGGCCCGTACGGCTACACCTTC
>TRBJ2-7|TRBD2|TRBV9|once
CASSVGLAGTYEQYF
TGTGCCAGCAGCGTAGGACTAGCGGGGACCTACGAGCAGTACTTC
>TRBJ2-3|TRBD2|TRBV7-2|.
CASSLGLAGGTDTQYF
TGTGCCAGCAGCCTGGGACTAGCGGGGGGCACAGATACGCAGTATTTT
>TRBJ2-3|.|TRBV27|.
CASSAGATDTQYF
TGTGCCAGCAGTGCGGGGGCGACAGATACGCAGTATTTT
>TRBJ1-4|TRBD1|TRBV2|.
CATQRQGREKLFF
TGTGCCACCCAGCGACAGGGTCGGGAAAAACTGTTTTTT
>TRBJ2-3|TRBD1|TRBV5-1|.
CASSSRQGTDTQYF
TGCGCCAGCAGCAGCAGACAGGGTACAGATACGCAGTATTTT
>TRBJ1-1|.|TRBV18|.
CASSPLENTEAFF
TGTGCCAGCTCACCACTAGAGAACACTGAAGCTTTCTTT
>TRBJ2-1|TRBD2|TRBV12-5|.
CASGPSSGGSYNEQFF
TGTGCTAGTGGCCCCTCTAGCGGGGGATCCTACAATGAGCAGTTCTTC
>TRBJ1-2|TRBD1|TRBV27|.
CASSLSRGQGYGYTF
TGTGCCAGCAGTTTAAGTAGGGGACAGGGATATGGCTACACCTTC
>TRBJ1-5|.|TRBV6-6|.
CASSSGTLLTNQPQHF
TGTGCCAGCAGTTCCGGGACACTCCTCACCAATCAGCCCCAGCATTTT
>TRBJ1-3|.|TRBV19|.
CASRRSGDSGNTIYF
TGTGCCAGTAGACGTTCGGGAGACTCTGGAAACACCATATATTTT